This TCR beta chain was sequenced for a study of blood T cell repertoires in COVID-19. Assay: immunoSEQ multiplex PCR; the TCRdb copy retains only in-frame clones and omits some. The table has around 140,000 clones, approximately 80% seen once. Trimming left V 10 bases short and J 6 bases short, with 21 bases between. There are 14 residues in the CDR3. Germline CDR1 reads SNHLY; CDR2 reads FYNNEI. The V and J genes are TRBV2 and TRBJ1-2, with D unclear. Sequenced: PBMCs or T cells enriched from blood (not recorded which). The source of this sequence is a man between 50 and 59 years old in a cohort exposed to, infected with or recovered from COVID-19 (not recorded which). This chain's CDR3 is CATARGGIGDGYTF. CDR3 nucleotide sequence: TGTGCCACCGCTCGGGGAGGGATCGGAGATGGCTACACCTTC.